This T cell receptor beta chain is from a study of blood T cell repertoires in COVID-19. Background on the study: Acute and convalescent COVID-19 specimens originated in the United States, Italy and Spain.

The CDR3 totals 12 residues. Germline values: CDR1 SGHTA, CDR2 FQGNSA. The germline V and J ends were trimmed by 5 bases and 9 bases, with 10 bases remaining between them. Authors' processing steps: Nucleated cell counts were estimated from reference gene primer amplification. Sequencing used immunoSEQ multiplex PCR; TCRdb keeps in-frame clones, though not all of them. The DNA gave D and trimming, while V, J and clone size come from that table. The data show 200,000 to 300,000 clones, around 88% seen once. The sequenced sample consisted of peripheral blood. The receptor was derived from a woman in her thirties who had recovered from COVID-19. V is TRBV7-2 and J is TRBJ2-2; unclear D gene. The CDR3 DNA reads TGTGCCAGCAGCGAGAACAGCCGGGAGCTGTTTTTT. Encoded protein: CASSENSRELFF.